One and the same sample provided the 13 T cell receptor beta chains below, sequenced in a study of T-cell memory formation after mild COVID-19 (dated by TCRdb to the early 2020s). Library preparation was by 5' RACE. Data came from an Illumina NovaSeq 6000. The public reads were reprocessed in TCRdb via fastp at Q25 and MiXCR, keeping in-frame beta chains. Rows matching on CDR3 protein sequence are summarized as one entry with the most common DNA and genes. This sample lists over 250,000 distinct CDR3 sequences; around 15% were detected once. Roughly 20% of the sample is held by the ten biggest clonotypes. The source material was PBMCs or a T cell subset sorted from them (not recorded which). Every receptor here comes from a man aged 18-30 years who had mild COVID-19 (a few samples of this study predate the infection). The sample titles of this study are shuffled in the database, so cell type and time point are left out; the donor was told from shared clones.

This clonotype was detected a few times. The chain is built from TRBV24-1 and TRBJ2-5, with a weak D call TRBD2 (6 bases). Germline CDR1 and CDR2: KGHDR and SFDVKD. Trimming pared 4 bases from V and 2 bases from J, leaving 13 bases between. The CDR3 length is 15 residues. The CDR3 reads CATSDPKGTQETQYF. DNA for the CDR3: TGTGCCACCAGTGACCCGAAAGGGACTCAAGAGACCCAGTACTTC.

The chain employs TRBV27 and TRBJ2-7, with TRBD1 matching 7 bases. Germline lookup yields CDR1 MNHEY and CDR2 SMNVEV (reference sequence). V lost 2 bases to trimming and J lost 1 base; unmatched junction nucleotides: 8. CDR3 length: 16 amino acids. Here the CDR3 reads CASSLSIGQASYEQYF. The CDR3 DNA follows: TGTGCCAGCAGTTTAAGCATCGGACAGGCTTCCTACGAGCAGTACTTC.

The chain uses TRBV29-1 and TRBJ2-2, with TRBD1 as a possible D gene (8 bases). CDR1 SQVTM and CDR2 ANQGSEA come from the germline V gene. The CDR3 runs to 14 residues. The V and J ends lost 6 bases and 7 bases respectively, with 18 bases between them. This CDR3 is CSVAGQADGGELFF. The CDR3 DNA reads TGCAGCGTAGCGGGACAGGCGGACGGCGGGGAGCTGTTTTTT.

The rearrangement joins TRBV20-1 to TRBJ1-2; TRBD1 is a possible D gene (6 bases). The CDR3 is 14 residues long. The germline V gene has CDR1 DFQATT and CDR2 SNEGSKA (reference sequence). V lost 5 bases to trimming and J lost 7 bases, with 20 bases between them. The CDR3 bases are TGCAGTGCTGGGGGGGGGGCTCCCGCCATTGGCTACACCTTC. Its translation: CSAGGGAPAIGYTF.

Comments on this clonotype: One base away lies a much larger clone, so this may be a sequencing read error. The chain carries TRBV4-3 and TRBJ2-1; tentative D call: TRBD1 (5 bases). This CDR3 is built from 13 residues. Germline assignment: CDR1 LGHNA and CDR2 YSLEER. The V gene lost 1 base and the J gene lost 9 bases, with 10 bases spanning the gap. CDR3 in amino acids: CASSQATGGEQFF. The CDR3 DNA is TGCGCCAGCAGCCAAGCCACAGGTGGTGAGCAGTTCTTC.

This chain uses TRBV6-5 with TRBJ2-2; D is undetermined. CDR1 is MNHEY, CDR2 SVGAGI, per germline. The length of the CDR3 is 13 residues. The ends were cut back, 8 bases at V and 4 bases at J, with 11 bases in the middle. Here the CDR3 DNA reads TGTGCCAGCGGGGTTTCTAGCACCGGGGAGCTGTTTTTT. Protein sequence: CASGVSSTGELFF.

This clonotype was picked up a small number of times. The chain combines TRBV7-2 with TRBJ2-5; D remains ambiguous. The V end was cut by 3 bases, the J end by 1 base, with 12 bases between. This CDR3 is built from 15 residues. CDR1 is SGHTA and CDR2 is FQGNSA in the germline V gene. The CDR3 reads CASSFLAAAQETQYF. Written as DNA, the CDR3 is TGTGCCAGCAGCTTCTTGGCGGCGGCCCAAGAGACCCAGTACTTC.

The V and J genes are TRBV24-1 and TRBJ2-3; D possibly corresponds to TRBD1 (6 bases). From germline, CDR1 is KGHDR and CDR2 SFDVKD. Trimming left V 0 bases short and J 6 bases short, with 21 bases between. This CDR3 spans 18 amino acids. CDR3 DNA: TGTGCCACCAGTGATTTGTCCCAGGGGTGGCCCCAAAAGGATACGCAGTATTTT. Amino acid sequence: CATSDLSQGWPQKDTQYF.

This clonotype was found a few times. The J gene is TRBJ2-6, the V gene TRBV6-2 or TRBV6-3; 8 positions match TRBD1. The CDR3 totals 19 residues. From germline, CDR1 is MNHEY and CDR2 SVGEGT. With V trimmed by 1 base and J by 4 bases, 12 bases remained unmatched. The CDR3 protein is CASSYYRGKTPLGANVLTF. CDR3 in DNA: TGTGCCAGCAGTTACTACAGGGGGAAAACGCCTCTCGGGGCCAACGTCCTGACTTTC.

A few counts support this clonotype. In DNA, the CDR3 is TGTGCCAGTAGTATGGCGGGATACGGCTACACCTTC. Its translation is CASSMAGYGYTF. V usage is TRBV19 and J usage is TRBJ1-2; D gene uncertain. The germline V and J ends were trimmed by 3 bases and 8 bases, with 10 bases remaining between them. The CDR3 runs to 12 residues. The germline CDR1 and CDR2 sequences are LNHDA and SQIVND (reference sequence). Based on the CDR3 plus reference TRBV19 and TRBJ1-2, the full variable domain is DGGITQSPKYLFRKEGQNVTLSCEQNLNHDAMYWYRQDPGQGLRLIYYSQIVNDFQKGDIAEGYSVSREKKESFPLTVTSAQKNPTAFYLCASSMAGYGYTFGSGTRLTVV.

The chain joins TRBV12-3 or TRBV12-4 to TRBJ2-1, with D unclear. The CDR3 is 14 amino acids. Deletions cut 6 bases from V and 2 bases from J, with 11 bases between. CDR3 nucleotides: TGTGCCAGCAGCCACGGTGGGACCTACAATGAGCAGTTCTTC. Amino acid sequence: CASSHGGTYNEQFF.

This clonotype was counted at least ten times. The chain carries TRBV7-2 and TRBJ2-4, with D tentatively TRBD2 (5 bases). Trimming removed 3 bases at V and 1 base at J, with 7 bases between. The length of the CDR3 is 14 residues. Germline V CDR1 and CDR2: SGHTA, FQGNSA. CDR3 loop: CASSFPGAKNIQYF. CDR3 nucleotides: TGTGCCAGCAGCTTCCCGGGGGCCAAAAACATTCAGTACTTC.

This clonotype was picked up a small number of times. The rearrangement joins TRBV7-2 to TRBJ2-2; TRBD2 is a possible D gene (7 bases). V was cut by 0 bases and J by 6 bases, with 14 bases left in between. The V gene's germline CDR1 is SGHTA and CDR2 FQGNSA. The CDR3 extends over 16 amino acids. The CDR3 reads CASSLAAGGTPGELFF. Written as DNA, the CDR3 is TGTGCCAGCAGCTTAGCTGCCGGGGGGACACCCGGGGAGCTGTTTTTT.